Here is one TCR beta chain with its context. A much larger clonotype is one base distant, so this may be a read error. Time point indicated: sample taken at primary tumor resection. The sequenced material consisted of unsorted whole RNA from tumor, nontumor lung or frozen PBMC. The data derive from a study of spatial heterogeneity in lung cancer. The CDR3 runs to 11 residues. TCRdb re-called the 5' RACE reads through MiXCR, storing one row per CDR3 protein. The sample holds 35,000 to 55,000 distinct CDR3 sequences; around 6.5% are singletons and the top ten take around 42%. This chain links TRBV12-3 or TRBV12-4 with TRBJ1-5; 7 bases line up with TRBD1. This material consisted of PBMCs, taken at surgery. The sequence came from a female donor with early-stage non-small cell lung cancer. In nucleotides, the CDR3 is TGTGTCAGCTCAGGGGGTCGGGCCCAGCATTTT. The encoded protein is CVSSGGRAQHF.